This paragraph covers one T cell receptor (beta chain) sequence. The sample comes from a study of control samples from healthy donors and cancer patients. The CDR3 consists of 13 residues. Germline loops: CDR1 LGHDT, CDR2 YNNKEL (reference sequence). V shed 5 bases, J shed 6 bases, and the junction held 5 bases outside the gene matches. The method was immunoSEQ multiplex PCR; TCRdb's version includes in-frame clones alone and lacks a portion of them. The sample consists of tens of thousands of clones, roughly 80% of them appearing once. This sequence was found in a man in his sixties with colorectal cancer. This chain links TRBV3-1 (or the pseudogene TRBV3-2) with TRBJ1-1; 8 positions match TRBD1. Sequenced material: PBMCs. The CDR3 here is CASSTTGESEAFF. The CDR3 nucleotides are TGTGCCAGCAGCACGACAGGGGAGTCTGAAGCTTTCTTT.